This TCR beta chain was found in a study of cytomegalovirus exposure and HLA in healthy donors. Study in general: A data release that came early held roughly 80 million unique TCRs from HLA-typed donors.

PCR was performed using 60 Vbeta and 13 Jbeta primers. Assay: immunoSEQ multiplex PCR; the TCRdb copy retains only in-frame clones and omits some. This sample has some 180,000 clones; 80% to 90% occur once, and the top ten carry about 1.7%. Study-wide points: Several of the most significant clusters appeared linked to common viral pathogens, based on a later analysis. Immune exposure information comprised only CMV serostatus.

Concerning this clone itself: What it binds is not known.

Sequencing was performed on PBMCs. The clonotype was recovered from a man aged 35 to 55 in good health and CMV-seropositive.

The CDR3 DNA is TGTGCCAGCAGGAAACCGGGGGGAGGACAAGAGACCCAGTACTTC. It specifies CASRKPGGGQETQYF. The V and J genes are TRBV2 and TRBJ2-5, with TRBD2 matching over 7 bases. Unmatched junction bases numbered 9, after V lost 6 bases and J lost 2 bases. CDR3 size: 15 residues. Per the germline V gene, CDR1 is SNHLY and CDR2 is FYNNEI.